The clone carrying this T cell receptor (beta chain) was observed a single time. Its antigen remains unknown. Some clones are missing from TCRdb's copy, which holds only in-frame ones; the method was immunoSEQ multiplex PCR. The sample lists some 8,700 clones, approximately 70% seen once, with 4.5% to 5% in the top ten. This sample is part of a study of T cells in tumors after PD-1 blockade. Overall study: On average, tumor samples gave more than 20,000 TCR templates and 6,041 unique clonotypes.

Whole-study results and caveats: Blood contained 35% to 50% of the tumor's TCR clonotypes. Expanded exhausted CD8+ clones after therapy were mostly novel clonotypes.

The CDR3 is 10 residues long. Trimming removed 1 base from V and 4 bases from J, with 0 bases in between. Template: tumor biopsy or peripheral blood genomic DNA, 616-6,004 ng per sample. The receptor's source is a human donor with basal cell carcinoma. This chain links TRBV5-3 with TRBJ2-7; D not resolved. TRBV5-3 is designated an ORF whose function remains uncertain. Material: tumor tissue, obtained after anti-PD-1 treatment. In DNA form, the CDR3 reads TGTGCCAGAAGCTTGTACGAGCAGTACTTC. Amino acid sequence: CARSLYEQYF.